This entry lists 22 T cell receptor beta chains sequenced from one sample in a study of response to subunit inactivated influenza vaccine. One entry per CDR3 protein, called by TCRdb with MiXCR from the RT-PCR reads. The sample holds 550,000 to 800,000 distinct CDR3 sequences, approximately 15% seen once. Source: PBMCs from blood, taken 11 to 12 days after vaccination. The source is a man aged 45-65 years who received an inactivated influenza vaccine.

This clonotype was seen many times. V is TRBV28 and J is TRBJ1-2; D possibly corresponds to TRBD1 (5 bases). V was cut by 2 bases and J by 2 bases, with 12 bases left in between. The germline V gene encodes CDR1 MDHEN and CDR2 SYDVKM. The CDR3 is 15 amino acids. The CDR3 DNA follows: TGTGCCAGCAGTTTACTCCGGGGGGAGAACTATGGCTACACCTTC. Its translation is CASSLLRGENYGYTF.

This clonotype occurred a few times. The chain is built from TRBV20-1 and TRBJ2-7; TRBD2 matches 10 bases. The germline CDR1 and CDR2 sequences are DFQATT and SNEGSKA (reference sequence). This CDR3 comprises 16 residues. The V gene end was trimmed by 6 bases and the J gene end by 2 bases; junction bases not matched to a gene: 13. The CDR3 region has the DNA TGCAGTGCCCCCCAACCCGGTAGCGGGAGGACCTACGAGCAGTACTTC. This gives the protein CSAPQPGSGRTYEQYF.

This clonotype was observed a handful of times. CDR3 nucleotides: TGCAGTGCTGGGGGTACCTACAATGAGCAGTTCTTC. Translated: CSAGGTYNEQFF. The chain combines TRBV29-1 with TRBJ2-1, with D possibly called TRBD1 or TRBD2 (5 bases each). CDR1 SQVTM and CDR2 ANQGSEA come from the germline V gene. The CDR3 covers 12 residues.

This clonotype was picked up a small number of times. The CDR3 loop is CASSIGLGNEQFF. In nucleotides, the CDR3 is TGTGCCAGCAGCATAGGACTTGGTAATGAGCAGTTCTTC. The chain links TRBV11-2 to TRBJ2-1, with TRBD2 as a possible D gene (5 bases). This CDR3 is 13 amino acids long. CDR1 and CDR2 from the germline V gene are SGHAT and FQNNGV. V gave up 5 bases and J gave up 7 bases, with 12 bases separating them.

This clonotype turned up a few times. V and J are TRBV18 and TRBJ2-3, with no clear D. Germline loops: CDR1 KGHSH, CDR2 LQKENI. Deletions cut 0 bases from V and 5 bases from J, with 12 bases between. The CDR3 is made up of 15 amino acids. CDR3 in DNA: TGTGCCAGCTCACCACCGGGGATGGGCGGAGATACGCAGTATTTT. This gives the protein CASSPPGMGGDTQYF.

This clonotype was counted between two and nine times. The rearrangement uses TRBV4-1 and TRBJ1-5, with D possibly TRBD1 on 6 matching bases. This CDR3 contains 19 residues. From germline, CDR1 is MGHRA and CDR2 YSYEKL. Trimming removed 0 bases from V and 0 bases from J, with 18 bases in between. The CDR3 sequence is CASSQDTGSPSYSNQPQHF. The CDR3 bases are TGCGCCAGCAGCCAAGATACAGGGTCCCCATCTTATAGCAATCAGCCCCAGCATTTT.

The DNA of the CDR3 is TGCGCCAGCAGCCCTAAAAGGACTCCTTACTCTGGGGCCAACGTCCTGACTTTC. As protein: CASSPKRTPYSGANVLTF. The J gene is TRBJ2-6, the V gene TRBV4-3; weak D call: TRBD2 (5 bases). There are 18 residues in the CDR3. Deletions cut 4 bases from V and 0 bases from J, with 16 bases between. Germline loops: CDR1 LGHNA, CDR2 YSLEER.

This chain connects TRBV7-2 to TRBJ2-5, with TRBD2 matching over 10 bases. The V gene's germline CDR1 is SGHTA and CDR2 FQGNSA. Losses at the gene ends were 6 bases for V and 5 bases for J; bases not matched to a gene: 9. The CDR3 spans 15 residues. The CDR3 bases are TGTGCCAGCAGACCTCGAGCGGGAGGGTTTGAGACCCAGTACTTC. It encodes CASRPRAGGFETQYF.

This clonotype was seen more than once but under ten times. The chain uses TRBV15 and TRBJ2-7; no clear D. The CDR3 runs 16 residues. The ends were cut back, 0 bases at V and 0 bases at J, with 12 bases in the middle. Germline CDR1 is LNHNV and CDR2 is YYDKDF (reference sequence). This CDR3 is CATSREDVLGSYEQYF. The DNA of the CDR3 is TGTGCCACCAGCAGAGAAGATGTGCTAGGCTCCTACGAGCAGTACTTC. Complete variable domain (other parts from reference TRBV15 and TRBJ2-7): DAMVIQNPRYQVTQFGKPVTLSCSQTLNHNVMYWYQQKSSQAPKLLFHYYDKDFNNEADTPDNFQSRRPNTSFCFLDIRSPGLGDTAMYLCATSREDVLGSYEQYFGPGTRLTVT.

The CDR3: CASRKTGRGKEQYF. The DNA of the CDR3 is TGTGCCAGCAGAAAGACAGGGAGGGGGAAGGAGCAGTACTTC. The chain combines TRBV6-2 or TRBV6-3 with TRBJ2-7; D tentatively fits TRBD1 or TRBD2 (7 bases each). The CDR3 consists of 14 residues. In germline, CDR1 is MNHEY, CDR2 SVGEGT. V dropped 6 bases and J dropped 7 bases, with 19 bases sitting between them.

The CDR3, as DNA: TGTGCCAGCAGCCCCGACAGGGAGGTCACTGAAGCTTTCTTT. Translation gives CASSPDREVTEAFF. The chain links TRBV7-9 to TRBJ1-1; 7 positions agree with TRBD1. Germline CDR1 SEHNR, CDR2 FQNEAQ (reference sequence). The CDR3 has 14 amino acids. Trimming took 5 bases from V and 4 from J; bases not matched to a gene: 7.

This clonotype was seen only a few times. The chain has TRBV6-2 or TRBV6-3 and TRBJ2-1; D may be TRBD2 (7 bases). The CDR3 runs 14 residues. The V end lost 8 bases, the J end lost 3 bases, and 14 bases lay between the germline ends. Germline loops: CDR1 MNHEY, CDR2 SVGEGT. CDR3 bases: TGTGCCAGCGGGGGGGGGCTTGACTACAATGAGCAGTTCTTC. Its protein product is CASGGGLDYNEQFF.

The V gene is TRBV6-5, the J gene TRBJ1-2; no clear D gene. The V gene lost 6 bases and the J gene lost 7 bases, with 9 bases spanning the gap. The CDR3 totals 11 residues. Germline V lookup: CDR1 MNHEY, CDR2 SVGAGI. CDR3 loop: CASRAAFGYTF. The DNA for the CDR3 is TGTGCCAGCAGGGCAGCCTTTGGCTACACCTTC.

The chain uses TRBV19 and TRBJ2-1; D is perhaps TRBD1 (5 bases). The V gene lost 5 bases and the J gene lost 1 base, with 12 bases spanning the gap. CDR1 and CDR2 from the germline V gene are LNHDA and SQIVND (reference sequence). The length of the CDR3 is 15 residues. The CDR3 DNA follows: TGTGCCAGTAGTCCCCAGGGCAGGTCCTACAATGAGCAGTTCTTC. Residues: CASSPQGRSYNEQFF.

DNA of the CDR3: TGCGCCAGCAGCTTGGATTTGTCTAGCGAACGCTCCTACAATGAGCAGTTCTTC. This codes for CASSLDLSSERSYNEQFF. The rearrangement uses TRBV5-1 and TRBJ2-1, with D possibly matching TRBD2 (6 bases). Germline values: CDR1 SGHRS, CDR2 YFSETQ. The CDR3 has 18 residues. The ends were cut back, 0 bases at V and 0 bases at J, with 16 bases in the middle.

CDR3 protein: CSARVAGSTDTQYF. The CDR3 coding sequence is TGCAGTGCTAGAGTAGCGGGCAGCACAGATACGCAGTATTTT. V and J are TRBV20-1 and TRBJ2-3; 7 nucleotides align to TRBD2. J was trimmed by 0 bases and V by 1 base; bases with no gene match: 1. The germline V gene has CDR1 DFQATT and CDR2 SNEGSKA (reference sequence). The CDR3 is 14 amino acids.

V usage is TRBV10-1 and J usage is TRBJ2-4, with no clear D. The CDR3 extends over 13 amino acids. Germline V gene sequence: CDR1 WNHNN, CDR2 SYGVQD (reference sequence). Trimming shortened V by 5 bases and J by 5 bases, and 10 bases separated the two germline ends. The CDR3 bases are TGCGCCAGCAGTACTTTCGAAGAAAACATTCAGTACTTC. Its protein is CASSTFEENIQYF.

This clonotype turned up a few times. V gene TRBV7-8 combines with J gene TRBJ2-2, with D possibly matching TRBD1 (5 bases). CDR1 and CDR2 (germline): SGHVS, FQNEAQ. The germline V and J ends were trimmed by 3 bases and 9 bases, with 11 bases remaining between them. The CDR3 runs 13 residues. In DNA, the CDR3 is TGTGCCAGCAGCTTTAGGGGTGCGAGGGAGCTGTTTTTT. Its protein product is CASSFRGARELFF. Full variable domain (rest looked up from reference TRBV7-8 and TRBJ2-2): GAGVSQSPRYKVAKRGQDVALRCDPISGHVSLFWYQQALGQGPEFLTYFQNEAQLDKSGLPSDRFFAERPEGSVSTLKIQRTQQEDSAVYLCASSFRGARELFFGEGSRLTVL.

The chain employs TRBV20-1 and TRBJ2-3; 9 bases line up with TRBD2. The ends lost 6 bases at V and 4 bases at J; junction bases unmatched: 11. Germline lookup yields CDR1 DFQATT and CDR2 SNEGSKA (reference sequence). CDR3 length: 15 residues. CDR3 sequence reads: CSALSSSGIADTQYF. The CDR3 region has the DNA TGCAGTGCACTTTCCTCTAGCGGGATTGCAGATACGCAGTATTTT.

This clonotype was recorded a few times. The CDR3 sequence: CASSSRDSGLSNTEAFF. The CDR3 DNA is TGTGCCAGCTCCTCCCGGGATTCGGGGCTTTCCAACACTGAAGCTTTCTTT. The chain carries TRBV27 and TRBJ1-1, with D tentatively TRBD1 (5 bases). CDR1 and CDR2 (germline): MNHEY, SMNVEV (reference sequence). V was clipped by 8 bases and J by 2 bases, with 24 bases between them. The CDR3 is 17 amino acids.

This clonotype was seen repeatedly, ten times or more. This chain joins TRBV12-3 or TRBV12-4 and TRBJ2-2; the D gene is possibly TRBD2 (5 bases). Trimming removed 4 bases at V and 3 bases at J, with 6 bases between. The CDR3 runs 13 residues. In DNA, the CDR3 is TGTGCCAGCAGTTCGAGGGACACCGGGGAGCTGTTTTTT. It specifies CASSSRDTGELFF.

The chain employs TRBV20-1 and TRBJ1-2; 10 bases map to TRBD1. The germline CDR1 and CDR2 sequences are DFQATT and SNEGSKA (reference sequence). The V segment lost 4 bases and the J segment 0 bases; nucleotides outside the gene matches: 8. The CDR3 has 16 amino acids. The CDR3 DNA follows: TGCAGTGCTATACCGGGACAGGGGTTAGCTAACTATGGCTACACCTTC. Its translation is CSAIPGQGLANYGYTF.